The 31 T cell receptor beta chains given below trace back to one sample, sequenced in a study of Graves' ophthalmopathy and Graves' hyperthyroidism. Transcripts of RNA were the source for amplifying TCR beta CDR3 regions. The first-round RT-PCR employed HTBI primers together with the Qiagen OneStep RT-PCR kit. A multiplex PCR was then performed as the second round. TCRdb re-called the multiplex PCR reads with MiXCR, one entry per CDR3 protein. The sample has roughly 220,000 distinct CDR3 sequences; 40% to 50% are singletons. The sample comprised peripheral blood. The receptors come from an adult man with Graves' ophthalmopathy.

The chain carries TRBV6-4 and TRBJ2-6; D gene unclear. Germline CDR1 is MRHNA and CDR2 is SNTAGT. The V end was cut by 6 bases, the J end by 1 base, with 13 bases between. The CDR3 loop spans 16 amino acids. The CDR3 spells CASSPTATSGANVLTF. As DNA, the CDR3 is TGTGCCAGCAGCCCGACTGCAACTTCTGGGGCCAACGTCCTGACTTTC.

CDR3 DNA: TGTGCCAGCAGTGATCCACAGGGGGCTGGGACTGAAGCTTTCTTT. Protein product: CASSDPQGAGTEAFF. The chain has TRBV2 and TRBJ1-1; 9 positions agree with TRBD1. Trimming at V came to 3 bases and at J to 5 bases, leaving 7 bases not matched to a gene. Germline lookup yields CDR1 SNHLY and CDR2 FYNNEI. The CDR3 sequence is 15 residues long.

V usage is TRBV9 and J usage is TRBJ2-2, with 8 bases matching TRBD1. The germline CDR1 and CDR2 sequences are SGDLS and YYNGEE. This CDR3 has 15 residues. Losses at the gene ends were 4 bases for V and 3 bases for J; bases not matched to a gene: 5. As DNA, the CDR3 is TGTGCCAGCAGCCCCAGGACAGGGCACACCGGGGAGCTGTTTTTT. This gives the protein CASSPRTGHTGELFF. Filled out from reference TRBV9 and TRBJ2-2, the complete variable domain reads DSGVTQTPKHLITATGQRVTLRCSPRSGDLSVYWYQQSLDQGLQFLIQYYNGEERAKGNILERFSAQQFPDLHSELNLSSLELGDSALYFCASSPRTGHTGELFFGEGSRLTVL.

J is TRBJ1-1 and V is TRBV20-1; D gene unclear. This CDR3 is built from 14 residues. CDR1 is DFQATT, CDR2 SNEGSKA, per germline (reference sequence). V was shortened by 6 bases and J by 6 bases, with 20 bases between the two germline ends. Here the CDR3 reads CSAPLGRERSEAFF. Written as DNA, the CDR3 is TGCAGTGCCCCCCTTGGGAGGGAAAGGTCTGAAGCTTTCTTT.

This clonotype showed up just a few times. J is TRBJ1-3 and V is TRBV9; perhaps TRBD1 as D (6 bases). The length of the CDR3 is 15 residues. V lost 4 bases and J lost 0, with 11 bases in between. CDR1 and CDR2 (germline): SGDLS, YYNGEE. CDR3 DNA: TGTGCCAGCAGCCCAGGGACATCCTCTGGAAACACCATATATTTT. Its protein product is CASSPGTSSGNTIYF.

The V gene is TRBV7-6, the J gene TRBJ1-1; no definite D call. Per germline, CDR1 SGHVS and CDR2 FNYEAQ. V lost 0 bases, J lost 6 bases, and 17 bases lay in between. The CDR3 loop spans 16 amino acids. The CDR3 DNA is TGTGCCAGCAGCTTAGCGAGGGCAATGGGGATTTCTGAAGCTTTCTTT. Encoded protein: CASSLARAMGISEAFF. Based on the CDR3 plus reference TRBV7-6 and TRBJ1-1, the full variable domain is GAGVSQSPRYKVTKRGQDVALRCDPISGHVSLYWYRQALGQGPEFLTYFNYEAQQDKSGLPNDRFSAERPEGSISTLTIQRTEQRDSAMYRCASSLARAMGISEAFFGQGTRLTVV.

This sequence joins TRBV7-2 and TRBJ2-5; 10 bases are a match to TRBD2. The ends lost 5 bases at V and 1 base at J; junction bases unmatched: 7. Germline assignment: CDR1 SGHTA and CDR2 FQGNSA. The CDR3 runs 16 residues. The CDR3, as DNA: TGTGCCAGCAGCCTGGGAAGGACTAGCGGCCAAGAGACCCAGTACTTC. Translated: CASSLGRTSGQETQYF.

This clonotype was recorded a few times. CDR3 DNA sequence: TGCGCCAGCAGTGGCTTGGCAGCGACCACTGAAGCTTTCTTT. Translated, it gives CASSGLAATTEAFF. The chain joins TRBV10-2 to TRBJ1-1; no clear D gene. Per germline, CDR1 WSHSY and CDR2 SAAADI. This CDR3 spans 14 amino acids. V was cut by 4 bases and J by 4 bases, with 13 bases left in between.

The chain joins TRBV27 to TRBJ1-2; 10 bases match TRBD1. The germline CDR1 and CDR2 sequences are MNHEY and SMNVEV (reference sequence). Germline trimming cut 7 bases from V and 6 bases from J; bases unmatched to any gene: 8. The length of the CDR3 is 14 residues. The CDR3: CASISRQGADGYTF. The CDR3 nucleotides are TGTGCCAGCATATCTCGACAGGGGGCGGATGGCTACACCTTC.

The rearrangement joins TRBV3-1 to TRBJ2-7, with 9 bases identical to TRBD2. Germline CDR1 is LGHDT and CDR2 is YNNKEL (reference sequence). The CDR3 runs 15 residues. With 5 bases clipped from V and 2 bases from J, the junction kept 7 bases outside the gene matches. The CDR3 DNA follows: TGTGCCAGCAGCACCGGGACTAGCATGGCCTACGAGCAGTACTTC. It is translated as CASSTGTSMAYEQYF.

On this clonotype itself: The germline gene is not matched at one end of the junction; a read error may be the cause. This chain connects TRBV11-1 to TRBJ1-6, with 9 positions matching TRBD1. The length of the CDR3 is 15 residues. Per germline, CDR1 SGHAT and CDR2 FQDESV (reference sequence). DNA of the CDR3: TGTGCCAGCAGCCCGGGACAGGGAAGGAATTCAACCCTCCACTTT. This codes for CASSPGQGRNSTLHF.

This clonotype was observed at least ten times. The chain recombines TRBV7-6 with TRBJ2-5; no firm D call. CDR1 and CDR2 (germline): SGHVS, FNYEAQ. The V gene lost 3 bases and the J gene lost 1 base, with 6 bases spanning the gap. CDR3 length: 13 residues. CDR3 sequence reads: CASSFGPQETQYF. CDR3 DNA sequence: TGTGCCAGCAGCTTTGGCCCCCAAGAGACCCAGTACTTC.

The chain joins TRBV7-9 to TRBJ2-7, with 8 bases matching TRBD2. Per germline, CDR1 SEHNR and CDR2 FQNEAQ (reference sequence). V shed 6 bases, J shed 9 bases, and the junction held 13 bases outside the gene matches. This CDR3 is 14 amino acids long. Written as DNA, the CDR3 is TGTGCCAGCAGTCCGGGACTAGTAGGCTTCGGGCAGTACTTC. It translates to CASSPGLVGFGQYF.

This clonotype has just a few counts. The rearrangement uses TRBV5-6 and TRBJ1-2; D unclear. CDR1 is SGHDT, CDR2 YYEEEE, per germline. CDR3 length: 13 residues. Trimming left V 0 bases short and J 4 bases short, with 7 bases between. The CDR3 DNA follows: TGTGCCAGCAGCTTGGAGGGTGGCTATGGCTACACCTTC. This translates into CASSLEGGYGYTF.

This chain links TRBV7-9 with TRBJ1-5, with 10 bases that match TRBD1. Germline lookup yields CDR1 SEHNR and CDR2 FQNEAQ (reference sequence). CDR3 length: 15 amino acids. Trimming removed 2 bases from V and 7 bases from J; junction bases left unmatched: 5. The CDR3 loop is CASSLTGTGEQPQHF. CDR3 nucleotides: TGTGCCAGCAGCTTAACCGGGACAGGGGAACAGCCCCAGCATTTT.

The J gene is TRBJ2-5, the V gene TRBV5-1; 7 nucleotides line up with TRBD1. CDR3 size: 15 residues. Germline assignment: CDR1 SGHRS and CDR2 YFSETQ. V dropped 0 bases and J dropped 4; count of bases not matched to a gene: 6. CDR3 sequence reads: CASSLGQGFGETQYF. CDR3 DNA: TGCGCCAGCAGCTTGGGACAGGGTTTCGGAGAGACCCAGTACTTC.

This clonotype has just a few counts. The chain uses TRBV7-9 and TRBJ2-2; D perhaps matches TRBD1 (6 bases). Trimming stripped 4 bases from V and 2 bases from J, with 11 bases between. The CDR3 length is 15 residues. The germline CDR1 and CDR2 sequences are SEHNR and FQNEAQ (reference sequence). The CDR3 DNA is TGTGCCAGCAGCTCGCAGGGGTCAAACACCGGGGAGCTGTTTTTT. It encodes CASSSQGSNTGELFF.

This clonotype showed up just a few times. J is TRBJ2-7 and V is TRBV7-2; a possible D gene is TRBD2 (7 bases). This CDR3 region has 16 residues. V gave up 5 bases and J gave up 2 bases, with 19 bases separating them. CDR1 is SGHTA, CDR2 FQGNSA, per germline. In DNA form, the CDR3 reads TGTGCCAGCAGCCCGGCCGGGGGGCAGTCTCCCTACGAGCAGTACTTC. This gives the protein CASSPAGGQSPYEQYF.

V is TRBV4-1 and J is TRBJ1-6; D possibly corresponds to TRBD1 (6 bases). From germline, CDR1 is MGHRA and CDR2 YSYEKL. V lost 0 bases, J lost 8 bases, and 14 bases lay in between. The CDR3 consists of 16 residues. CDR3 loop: CASSQDPPGQHSPLHF. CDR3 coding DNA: TGCGCCAGCAGCCAAGATCCCCCGGGACAACATTCACCCCTCCACTTT.

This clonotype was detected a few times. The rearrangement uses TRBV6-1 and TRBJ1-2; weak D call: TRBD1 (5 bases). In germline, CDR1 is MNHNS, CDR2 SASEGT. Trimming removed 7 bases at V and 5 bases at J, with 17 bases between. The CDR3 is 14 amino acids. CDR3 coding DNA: TGTGCCAGCACCCCGAGTCAGGGAGGGTATGGCTACACCTTC. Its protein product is CASTPSQGGYGYTF.

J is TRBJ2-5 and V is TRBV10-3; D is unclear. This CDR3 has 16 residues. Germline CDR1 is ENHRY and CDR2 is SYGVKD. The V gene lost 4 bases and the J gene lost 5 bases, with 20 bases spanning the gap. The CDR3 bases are TGTGCCATCAGTGGCCGGGCCTCCAAAGACTTGGAGACCCAGTACTTC. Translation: CAISGRASKDLETQYF.

In DNA form, the CDR3 reads TGCAGCGCCGGCCCCGGGGGGGACGAGCAGTACTTC. Protein: CSAGPGGDEQYF. The chain combines TRBV29-1 with TRBJ2-7; 8 bases map to TRBD2. V shed 7 bases, J shed 5 bases, and the junction held 7 bases outside the gene matches. The CDR3 is 12 residues long. Germline assignment: CDR1 SQVTM and CDR2 ANQGSEA.

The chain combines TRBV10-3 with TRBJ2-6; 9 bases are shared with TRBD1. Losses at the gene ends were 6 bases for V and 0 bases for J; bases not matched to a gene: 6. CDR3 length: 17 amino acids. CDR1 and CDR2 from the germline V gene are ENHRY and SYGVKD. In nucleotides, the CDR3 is TGTGCCATCAGGCCGGGACAGGGCTACTCTGGGGCCAACGTCCTGACTTTC. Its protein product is CAIRPGQGYSGANVLTF.

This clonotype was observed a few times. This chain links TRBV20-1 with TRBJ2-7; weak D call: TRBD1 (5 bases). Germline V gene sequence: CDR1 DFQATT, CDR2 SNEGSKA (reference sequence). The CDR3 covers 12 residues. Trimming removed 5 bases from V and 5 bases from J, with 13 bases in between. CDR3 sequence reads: CSALRGQDEQYF. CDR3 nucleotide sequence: TGCAGTGCTCTAAGGGGCCAGGACGAGCAGTACTTC.

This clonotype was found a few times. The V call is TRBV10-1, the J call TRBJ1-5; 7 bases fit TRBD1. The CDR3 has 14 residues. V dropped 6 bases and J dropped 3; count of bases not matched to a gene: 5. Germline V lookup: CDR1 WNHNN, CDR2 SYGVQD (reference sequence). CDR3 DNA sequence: TGCGCCAGCAGCCCAACAGGGGTCAATCAGCCCCAGCATTTT. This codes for CASSPTGVNQPQHF.

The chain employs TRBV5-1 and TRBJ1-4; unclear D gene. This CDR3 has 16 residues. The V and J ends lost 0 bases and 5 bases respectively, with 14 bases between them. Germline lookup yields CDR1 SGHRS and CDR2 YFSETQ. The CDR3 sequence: CASSLGPAAGNEKLFF. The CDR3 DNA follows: TGCGCCAGCAGCTTGGGCCCGGCGGCGGGGAATGAAAAACTGTTTTTT.

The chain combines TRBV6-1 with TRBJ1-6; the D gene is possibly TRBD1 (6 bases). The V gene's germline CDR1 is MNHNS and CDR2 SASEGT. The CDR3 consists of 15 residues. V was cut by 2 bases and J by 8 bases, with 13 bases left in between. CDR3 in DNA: TGTGCCAGCAGTGAACGCCCGGAGGGGGATTCACCCCTCCACTTT. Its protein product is CASSERPEGDSPLHF.

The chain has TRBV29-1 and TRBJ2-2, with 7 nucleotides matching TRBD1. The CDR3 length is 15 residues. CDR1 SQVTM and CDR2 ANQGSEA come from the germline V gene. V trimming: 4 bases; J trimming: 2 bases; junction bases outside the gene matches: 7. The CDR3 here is CSVVGQGVNTGELFF. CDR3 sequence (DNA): TGCAGCGTTGTCGGTCAGGGGGTAAACACCGGGGAGCTGTTTTTT.

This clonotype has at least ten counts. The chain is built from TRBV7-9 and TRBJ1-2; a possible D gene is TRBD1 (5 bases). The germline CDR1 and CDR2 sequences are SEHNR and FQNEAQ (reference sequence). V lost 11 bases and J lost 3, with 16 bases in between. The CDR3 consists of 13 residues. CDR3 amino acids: CASRGPLDYGYTF. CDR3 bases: TGTGCCTCGCGGGGACCCCTAGACTATGGCTACACCTTC.

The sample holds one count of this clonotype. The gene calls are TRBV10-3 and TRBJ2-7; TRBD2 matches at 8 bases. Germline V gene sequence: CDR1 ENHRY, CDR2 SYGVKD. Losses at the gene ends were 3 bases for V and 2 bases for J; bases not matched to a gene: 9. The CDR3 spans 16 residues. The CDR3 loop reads CAISDGVTSGPYEQYF. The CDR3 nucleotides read TGTGCCATCAGTGATGGGGTAACTAGCGGCCCCTACGAGCAGTACTTC.

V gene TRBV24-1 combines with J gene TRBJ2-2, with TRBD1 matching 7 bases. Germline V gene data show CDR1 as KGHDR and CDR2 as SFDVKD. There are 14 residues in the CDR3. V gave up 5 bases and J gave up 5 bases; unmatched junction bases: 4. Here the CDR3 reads CATSADRATGELFF. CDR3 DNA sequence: TGTGCCACCAGTGCCGACAGGGCGACCGGGGAGCTGTTTTTT.